This T cell receptor beta chain was retrieved from a study of cytomegalovirus exposure and HLA in healthy donors. PCR primers comprised 60 Vbeta and 13 Jbeta primers. TCRdb keeps only in-frame clones here, not all; method: immunoSEQ multiplex PCR. The data hold some 130,000 clones, with 77% observed a single time. General observations from the study: Presence/absence analyses supposed approximately even sequencing depth among donors. Cytomegalovirus status was reportedly diagnosed by the classifier with high sensitivity and specificity. Reports indicate that TCR beta sequences accurately predicted the HLA-A and HLA-B alleles of most subjects.

Remarks on this clone: What it binds is unknown.

CDR3 size: 18 residues. V was pared by 5 bases and J by 3 bases, with 11 bases of the junction left unmatched. CDR1 is SGHTA, CDR2 FQGTGA, per germline. Sequenced material: PBMCs. This sequence was found in a man aged 25 to 45 in good health and CMV-seronegative. The chain has TRBV7-3 and TRBJ2-3; the match to TRBD2 covers 13 bases. The CDR3 DNA is TGTGCCAGCAGCCCCGGACTAGCGGGAGTGGTTTGGACAGATACGCAGTATTTT. Translation gives CASSPGLAGVVWTDTQYF. The complete variable domain, with remaining parts taken from reference TRBV7-3 and TRBJ2-3, reads GAGVSQTPSNKVTEKGKYVELRCDPISGHTALYWYRQSLGQGPEFLIYFQGTGAADDSGLPNDRFFAVRPEGSVSTLKIQRTERGDSAVYLCASSPGLAGVVWTDTQYFGPGTRLTVL.